This entry features one TCR beta chain sequence. CDR1 and CDR2 (germline): SGHAT, FQNNGV. This CDR3 spans 17 amino acids. The ends lost 2 bases at V and 7 bases at J; junction bases unmatched: 11. This entry is derived from a study of T cell changes during pregnancy in multiple sclerosis. The data were produced by immunoSEQ multiplex PCR, yet TCRdb's version contains in-frame clones alone and is incomplete. The sample lists 35,000 to 55,000 clones, more than 85% seen once, with approximately 2.2% in the top ten. The rearrangement uses TRBV11-2 and TRBJ2-1; 10 bases are shared with TRBD2. This clonotype was obtained from a female donor with multiple sclerosis, enrolled in a pregnancy study. The sequenced sample was peripheral blood, obtained in the third trimester of pregnancy. The CDR3 protein is CASSLRRLAGAENEQFF. The CDR3 nucleotides are TGTGCCAGCAGCTTAAGGCGGCTAGCGGGAGCGGAAAATGAGCAGTTCTTC.